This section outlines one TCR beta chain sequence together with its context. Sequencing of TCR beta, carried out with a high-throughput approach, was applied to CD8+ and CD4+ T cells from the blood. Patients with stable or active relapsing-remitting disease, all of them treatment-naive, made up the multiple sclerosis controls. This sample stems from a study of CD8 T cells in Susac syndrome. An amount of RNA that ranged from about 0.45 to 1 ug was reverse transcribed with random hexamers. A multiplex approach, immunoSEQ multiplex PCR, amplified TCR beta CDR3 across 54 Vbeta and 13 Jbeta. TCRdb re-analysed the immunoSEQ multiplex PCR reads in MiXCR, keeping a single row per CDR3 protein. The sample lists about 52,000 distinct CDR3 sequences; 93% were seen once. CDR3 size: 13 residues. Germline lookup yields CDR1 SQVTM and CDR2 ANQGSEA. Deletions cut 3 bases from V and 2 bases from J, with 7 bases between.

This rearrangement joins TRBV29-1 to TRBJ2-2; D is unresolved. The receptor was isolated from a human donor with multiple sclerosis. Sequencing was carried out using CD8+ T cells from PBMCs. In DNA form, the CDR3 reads TGCAGCGTTGAGAGACCAAACACCGGGGAGCTGTTTTTT. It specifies CSVERPNTGELFF.